A single sample gave rise to the 7 T cell receptor beta chains below, sequenced in a study of T cell repertoires in cytomegalovirus infection. TCRdb redid the calling of the reads with MiXCR, one entry per CDR3 protein. The table lists a few hundred thousand distinct CDR3 sequences, 8% to 9.5% of them singletons. Sample: PBMCs. Source of these receptors: a human donor in good health (CMV status not recorded). Some clones in this sample may be carry-over from other donors' samples.

This clonotype was detected ten times or more. This chain uses TRBV12-3 or TRBV12-4 with TRBJ2-1, with TRBD1 identical over 8 bases. The CDR3 spans 15 residues. Unmatched junction bases numbered 5, after V lost 1 base and J lost 6 bases. In DNA, the CDR3 is TGTGCCAGCAGTTTAGGGACAGGGCCCATCAATGAGCAGTTCTTC. Protein sequence: CASSLGTGPINEQFF.

This clonotype was observed at least ten times. The V call is TRBV11-2, the J call TRBJ2-1; 8 bases map to TRBD2. Germline-derived CDR1 and CDR2 are SGHAT and FQNNGV. The CDR3 has 17 amino acids. With V trimmed by 4 bases and J by 2 bases, 10 bases remained unmatched. Here the CDR3 DNA reads TGTGCCAGCAGCTCGAAGGGTAGCGGGACCACCTACAATGAGCAGTTCTTC. Protein product: CASSSKGSGTTYNEQFF.

The chain combines TRBV12-3 or TRBV12-4 with TRBJ1-1; D is possibly TRBD1 (6 bases). This CDR3 has 14 amino acids. Trimming stripped 6 bases from V and 9 bases from J, with 20 bases between. The DNA of the CDR3 is TGTGCCAGCAGATACACAGGGTCAGGGAGGCAAGCTTTCTTT. Its protein product is CASRYTGSGRQAFF.

This clonotype was seen at least ten times. J is TRBJ2-1 and V is TRBV12-3 or TRBV12-4, with 9 bases that match TRBD1. This CDR3 is 14 amino acids long. With V trimmed by 5 bases and J by 8 bases, 7 bases remained unmatched. The CDR3, as DNA: TGTGCCAGCAGTCTGGGACAGGGACCACATGAGCAGTTCTTC. This sequence encodes CASSLGQGPHEQFF.

This clonotype has just a few counts. The chain uses TRBV20-1 and TRBJ2-5; perhaps TRBD2 as D (6 bases). Germline CDR1 reads DFQATT; CDR2 reads SNEGSKA (reference sequence). The CDR3 runs 15 residues. The V end lost 6 bases, the J end lost 1 base, and 18 bases lay between the germline ends. The CDR3 spells CSAARPRTTQETQYF. The CDR3, as DNA: TGCAGTGCCGCGAGGCCGAGGACTACCCAAGAGACCCAGTACTTC.

The chain recombines TRBV6-6 with TRBJ2-5; 10 positions agree with TRBD2. Germline trimming cut 5 bases from V and 4 bases from J; bases unmatched to any gene: 4. There are 14 residues in the CDR3. Germline-derived CDR1 and CDR2 are MNHNY and SVGAGI (reference sequence). The CDR3 is CASSGASGGETQYF. DNA of the CDR3: TGTGCCAGCAGTGGAGCTAGCGGGGGAGAGACCCAGTACTTC.

As concerns this clonotype: The final CDR3 position lacks the conserved phenylalanine or tryptophan, pointing to a likely read error. V and J are TRBV7-2 and TRBJ2-1, with TRBD1 as a possible D gene (5 bases). CDR1 and CDR2 from the germline V gene are SGHTA and FQGNSA. CDR3 length equals 16 residues. Trimming removed 2 bases at V and 1 base at J, with 12 bases between. For the CDR3, the DNA is TGTGCCAGCAGCTTAAGAGGCAGGGTATCCTACAATGAGCAGTTCTAC. This sequence encodes CASSLRGRVSYNEQFY.